This T cell receptor (beta chain) appears in the sequencing data of a study of blood T cell repertoires in COVID-19. Study at large: The United States, Italy and Spain supplied acute and convalescent COVID-19 samples. The analysed material was cDNA or gDNA that came from T cells, B-cell-depleted T cells, or PBMCs.

Methods used by the authors: Reference gene primer amplification gave nucleated cell count estimates. Method: immunoSEQ multiplex PCR; TCRdb's copy keeps in-frame clones and lacks some. V and J calls and clone size come straight from that table; D and trimming were deduced from the DNA. The sample includes around 180,000 clones, about 74% of them seen just once. This clone was counted ten times or more. V shed 4 bases, J shed 2 bases, and the junction held 7 bases outside the gene matches. The germline CDR1 and CDR2 sequences are SGHNT and YYREEE (reference sequence). The CDR3 is made up of 18 amino acids.

The sequenced sample was peripheral blood. This chain uses TRBV5-4 with TRBJ2-3; 16 bases map to TRBD2. This sequence originates from a woman aged 80 or over with acute or convalescent COVID-19. As DNA, the CDR3 is TGTGCCAGCAGCCCGGGACTAGCGGGAGGGGGGGACACAGATACGCAGTATTTT. Its translation: CASSPGLAGGGDTDTQYF.